This TCR beta chain is from a study of cytomegalovirus exposure and HLA in healthy donors. Sequencing used immunoSEQ multiplex PCR; TCRdb keeps in-frame clones, though not all of them. The sample contains about 130,000 clones, under 90% of which appear only once. Study results and caveats: According to reports, the classifier identified cytomegalovirus status with high specificity and sensitivity.

Comment on this clone: Its specificity is not known.

Between the trimmed V and J ends, which lost 0 bases and 2 bases, there was a span of 11 bases. This CDR3 spans 14 amino acids. Germline V gives CDR1 SQVTM, CDR2 ANQGSEA. Source material: PBMCs. This sequence was found in a man younger than 45 in good health and CMV-seronegative. The rearrangement links TRBV29-1 to TRBJ2-7; the D gene is possibly TRBD1 (6 bases). CDR3 in amino acids: CSVEEQGHPYEQYF. In DNA, the CDR3 is TGCAGCGTTGAAGAACAGGGCCACCCCTACGAGCAGTACTTC.